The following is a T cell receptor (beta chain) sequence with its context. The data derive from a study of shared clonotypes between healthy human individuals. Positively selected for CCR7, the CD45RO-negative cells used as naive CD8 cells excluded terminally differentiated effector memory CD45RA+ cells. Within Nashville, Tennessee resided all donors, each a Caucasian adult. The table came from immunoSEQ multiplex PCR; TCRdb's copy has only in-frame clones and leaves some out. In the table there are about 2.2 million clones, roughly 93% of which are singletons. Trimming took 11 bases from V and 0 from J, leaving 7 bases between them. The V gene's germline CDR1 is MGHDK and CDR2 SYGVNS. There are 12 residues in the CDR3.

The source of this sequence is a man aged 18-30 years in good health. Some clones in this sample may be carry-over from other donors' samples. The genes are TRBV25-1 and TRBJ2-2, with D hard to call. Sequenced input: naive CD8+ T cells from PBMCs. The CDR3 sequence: CALATNTGELFF. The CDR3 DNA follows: TGTGCCTTGGCAACGAACACCGGGGAGCTGTTTTTT.